This is a list of T cell receptor beta chains from one sample in a study of glioma-infiltrating T cells. Via MiXCR, TCRdb re-called the multiplex PCR reads, giving one row per CDR3 protein. The sample has about 140,000 distinct CDR3 sequences, about 39% seen once. Source material: glioma tissue, nonneoplastic brain tissue, or PBMCs (not recorded which). All receptors derive from a human donor with low-grade glioma or glioblastoma, undergoing nonglioma brain surgery, or in good health (not recorded which). Each CDR3 is given with its conserved first and last residue. The order of the fields is D gene, clone size, V gene, J gene, CDR3 DNA, CDR3 protein. D genes are given only for firm matches. Clone size is given for some rows only: seen once, a few or many times, or a class if the clone is expanded.

>TRBD1|few|TRBV2|TRBJ2-5
TGTGCCAGCAGTTGGGACAGCTACCAAGAGACCCAGTACTTC
CASSWDSYQETQYF
>-|-|TRBV2|TRBJ2-5
TGTACCAGCAGTGAATGGGGAGGTGATAACCAAGAGACCCAGTACTTC
CTSSEWGGDNQETQYF
>TRBD1|few|TRBV6-1|TRBJ2-3
TGTGCCAGCAGTCCACCCCGGGACAGGGGAACAGATACGCAGTATTTT
CASSPPRDRGTDTQYF
>-|-|TRBV4-2|TRBJ2-3
TGTGCCAGCAGCCAAGATCTCCGGGCGCGAGATACGCAGTATTTT
CASSQDLRARDTQYF
>-|-|TRBV6-6|TRBJ1-1
TGTGCCAGCAGTTACTCGCCGGGGTGGGCCAACACTGAAGCTTTCTTT
CASSYSPGWANTEAFF
>TRBD1|few|TRBV7-2|TRBJ1-6
TGTGCCAGCAGCTTTAGGACAGGGGATTCACCCCTCCACTTT
CASSFRTGDSPLHF
>TRBD2|few|TRBV6-1|TRBJ2-7
TGTGCCAGCAGATTAGCGGGAGTAAATTACGAGCAGTACTTC
CASRLAGVNYEQYF
>-|few|TRBV19|TRBJ2-2
TGTGCCAGTAGTAAAACCCAGGGGAACACCGGGGAGCTGTTTTTT
CASSKTQGNTGELFF
>-|-|TRBV4-1|TRBJ2-6
TGCGCCAGCAGCCAAGAACCCTGGGCCAACGTCCTGACTTTC
CASSQEPWANVLTF
>-|few|TRBV28|TRBJ2-5
TGTGCCAGCACCACGGCGGGGGAGACCCAGTACTTC
CASTTAGETQYF
>TRBD1|few|TRBV18|TRBJ1-5
TGTGCCAGCTCGCATACGGGACAGTTCCAGCATTTT
CASSHTGQFQHF
>-|-|TRBV29-1|TRBJ2-1
TGCAGCGTTGAAATGGCTAGCGAGTACAATGAGCAGTTCTTC
CSVEMASEYNEQFF
>-|many|TRBV20-1|TRBJ1-1
TGCAGTGCTAGCAGCTTCACTGAAGCTTTCTTT
CSASSFTEAFF
>-|few|TRBV7-2|TRBJ2-5
TGTGCCAGCAGCCCACGGGGACTTCAAGAGACCCAGTACTTC
CASSPRGLQETQYF
>TRBD1|-|TRBV20-1|TRBJ1-1
TGCAGTGCTAGAGATCAAGGCAGGGGGGCTGAAGCTTTCTTT
CSARDQGRGAEAFF
>TRBD2|few|TRBV2|TRBJ2-1
TGTGCCAGCGAAGAGCGGGAAGGCTACAATGAGCAGTTCTTC
CASEEREGYNEQFF
>TRBD2|many|TRBV7-2|TRBJ2-1
TGTGCCAGCAGCTCTGTAAGGGAGGGTGCTGCTGAGCAGTTCTTC
CASSSVREGAAEQFF
>TRBD2|-|TRBV27|TRBJ2-7
TGTGCCAGCAGTTCTCTAGCGGCGCTCTACGAGCAGTACTTC
CASSSLAALYEQYF
>TRBD1|-|TRBV6-1|TRBJ1-5
TGTGCCAGCAGTACAGGGGTTGGCAATCAGCCCCAGCATTTT
CASSTGVGNQPQHF
>-|-|TRBV20-1|TRBJ1-6
TGCAGTGCTAGAGAGGATGCGTATTCACCCCTCCACTTT
CSAREDAYSPLHF
>-|few|TRBV28|TRBJ1-1
TGTGCCAGCAGTTTATCCATTCCAGGGAACACTGAAGCTTTCTTT
CASSLSIPGNTEAFF
>TRBD2|-|TRBV7-9|TRBJ2-3
TGTGCCAGCAGCTTAACTAGCGGGCGACGCACAGATACGCAGTATTTT
CASSLTSGRRTDTQYF
>-|-|TRBV3-1|TRBJ2-7
TGTGCCAGCAGCCTTAGGTACAGCCAAAGCTTATCCTACGAGCAGTACTTC
CASSLRYSQSLSYEQYF
>-|few|TRBV7-2|TRBJ2-7
TGTGCCAGCAGCAACAGGATGTCCTACGAGCAGTACTTC
CASSNRMSYEQYF
>TRBD2|-|TRBV27|TRBJ2-5
TGTGCCAGCGCACGCCTGGGACTAGCGGGAGGTCGGACCCAGTACTTC
CASARLGLAGGRTQYF
>-|few|TRBV6-1|TRBJ1-1
TGTGCCAGCAGTGAATCAATGACGGTGAACACTGAAGCTTTCTTT
CASSESMTVNTEAFF
>-|-|TRBV27|TRBJ2-7
TGTGCCAGCAGTTTCGGCGACGAGCAGTACTTC
CASSFGDEQYF
>TRBD1|-|TRBV29-1|TRBJ1-1
TGCAGCGTGAGACAGGGGCCTGAAGCTTTCTTT
CSVRQGPEAFF
>-|-|TRBV6-5|TRBJ2-7
TGTGCCAGCAGTCGTTCCTCTAGGAACGAGCAGTACTTC
CASSRSSRNEQYF
>-|-|TRBV6-1|TRBJ1-5
TGTGCCAGCAGTTCTCCGAAGGGGGGCGCAGGTCAGCCCCAGCATTTT
CASSSPKGGAGQPQHF
>TRBD2|once|TRBV4-1|TRBJ2-3
TGCGCCAGCAGCCAAGGGCTAGCGGGAGGCACAGATACGCAGTATTTT
CASSQGLAGGTDTQYF
>-|few|TRBV10-3|TRBJ1-1
TGTGCCATCAGTGCGGAGACAGCGAACACTGAAGCTTTCTTT
CAISAETANTEAFF
>-|-|TRBV6-1|TRBJ1-1
TGTGCCAGCAGTACGACGACAGGGAACACTGAAGCTTTCTTT
CASSTTTGNTEAFF
>-|-|TRBV2|TRBJ2-1
TGTGCCAGCAGCGCTCCGGGGACAACGAACAATGAGCAGTTCTTC
CASSAPGTTNNEQFF
>-|-|TRBV15|TRBJ2-5
TGTGCCACCAGCAGAGATAGAGCGGAAGAGACCCAGTACTTC
CATSRDRAEETQYF
>-|-|TRBV6-2/TRBV6-3|TRBJ1-1
TGTGCCAGCACCGACAAAGGAGTGAACACTGAAGCTTTCTTT
CASTDKGVNTEAFF
>-|many|TRBV20-1|TRBJ1-5
TGCAGTGCTAGTACCAATCAGCCCCAGCATTTT
CSASTNQPQHF
>-|few|TRBV7-2|TRBJ2-1
TGTGCCAGCAGCTTAGATCCCGACAATGAGCAGTTCTTC
CASSLDPDNEQFF
>-|-|TRBV7-9|TRBJ2-5
TGTGCCAGCACCTTCGCCGAGACCCAGTACTTC
CASTFAETQYF
>TRBD2|-|TRBV6-9|TRBJ2-5
TGTGCCAGCAGTTACGGAGCGGGAGAGAAGGAGACCGAGTACTTC
CASSYGAGEKETEYF
>-|-|TRBV20-1|TRBJ1-1
TGCAGTGCTAGCGCGGGGGCTAACACTGGAGCTTTCTTT
CSASAGANTGAFF
>-|many|TRBV7-2|TRBJ2-5
TGTGCCAGCAGCTTATTCGGCGAGTACCAAGAGACCCAGTACTTC
CASSLFGEYQETQYF
>TRBD1|-|TRBV6-1|TRBJ1-5
TGTGCCAGCAGTGTAGGACAGGTGGGCAATCAGCTCCAGCATTTT
CASSVGQVGNQLQHF
>-|-|TRBV4-1|TRBJ2-5
TGCGCCAGCAGCCCGGCCCCGTCGGCAGGGCAAGAGACCCAGTACTTC
CASSPAPSAGQETQYF
>TRBD2|few|TRBV6-1|TRBJ2-1
TGTGCCAGCAGTGAACGGGGGGGCTCCTACAATGAGCAGTTCTTC
CASSERGGSYNEQFF
>-|-|TRBV20-1|TRBJ1-3
TGCAGTGCTGGGGGTCCTGGAAACATCATATATTTT
CSAGGPGNIIYF
>-|-|TRBV27|TRBJ2-7
TGTGCCAGCAGTTTATCAAACCAGGGAAACTACGAGCAGTACTTC
CASSLSNQGNYEQYF
>TRBD1|-|TRBV12-3/TRBV12-4|TRBJ2-7
TGTGCCAGCAGACAGGGGGCCGCCTACGAGCAGTACTTC
CASRQGAAYEQYF
>TRBD2|few|TRBV7-2|TRBJ2-1
TGTGCCAGCAGCTCTAGGACTAGGAATGAGCAGTTCTTC
CASSSRTRNEQFF
>TRBD1|few|TRBV20-1|TRBJ1-1
TGCAGTGTTATTTGGGGACAGGAGAACACTGAAGCTTTCTTT
CSVIWGQENTEAFF
>-|few|TRBV7-9|TRBJ2-3
TGTGCCAGCAGCTTAAATTGGCAGTCAGATACGCAGTATTTT
CASSLNWQSDTQYF
>TRBD2|-|TRBV20-1|TRBJ2-1
TGCAGTGCTAGAGGTCTGTCCCCGGGACTAGCGGGCCTCAATGAGCAGTTCTTC
CSARGLSPGLAGLNEQFF
>-|-|TRBV2|TRBJ1-2
TGTGCCAGCAGTCTTCCGACCGCTAACTATGGCTACACCTTC
CASSLPTANYGYTF
>TRBD2|few|TRBV6-1|TRBJ2-1
TGTGCCAGCAGTTTCTTTAGCGGGGGTCCTAGGGCTGAGCAGTTCTTC
CASSFFSGGPRAEQFF
>-|-|TRBV30|TRBJ2-7
TGTGCCTGGAGTGTAAAAGTACCGTACGGCGAGCAGTACTTC
CAWSVKVPYGEQYF
>TRBD1|-|TRBV4-1|TRBJ1-4
TGCGCCAGCAGACCGGGACAGCAAAATGAAAAACTGTTTTTT
CASRPGQQNEKLFF
>-|many|TRBV6-1|TRBJ1-1
TGTGCCAGCAGTCCCATGACAGCGCGCACTGAAGCTTTCTTT
CASSPMTARTEAFF
>TRBD1|-|TRBV7-2|TRBJ1-4
TGTGGCAGCAGCCTTATGGGGGGACAGAATGAAAAACTGTTTTTT
CGSSLMGGQNEKLFF
>TRBD1|-|TRBV6-1|TRBJ2-1
TGTGCCAGCAGTAAAACCGGGACAGGGTATGAGCAGTTCTTC
CASSKTGTGYEQFF
>-|few|TRBV7-9|TRBJ2-3
TGTGCCAGCAGCTTCGACTCCGGGGATACGCAGTATTTT
CASSFDSGDTQYF